Given below is one T cell receptor beta chain in context. These data belong to a study of T cell changes during pregnancy in multiple sclerosis. Germline V lookup: CDR1 GTSNPN, CDR2 SVGIG (reference sequence). The CDR3 has 12 amino acids. V lost 0 bases to trimming and J lost 8 bases, with 10 bases between them. Assay: immunoSEQ multiplex PCR; the TCRdb copy retains only in-frame clones and omits some. The data contain roughly 72,000 clones, approximately 92% of them singletons. This sample comprised CD4+ T cells from peripheral blood mononuclear cells, obtained before pregnancy. The V gene is TRBV30, the J gene TRBJ1-1; D may be TRBD1 (6 bases). This receptor was obtained from a female donor with multiple sclerosis, enrolled in a pregnancy study. CDR3 nucleotides: TGTGCCTGGAGTGTACGAGGGGGAGAAGCTTTCTTT. It translates to CAWSVRGGEAFF.